Listed below are T cell receptor beta chains from one sample, sequenced in a study of blood T cell repertoires in COVID-19. Sequencing was performed with immunoSEQ multiplex PCR; in TCRdb, only in-frame clones are kept and a portion is missing. The sample contains some 400,000 clones, 90% of which appear only once. What was sequenced was peripheral blood. The receptors originated from a man aged 18 to 29 with active or convalescent COVID-19. The CDR3 runs from the conserved cysteine through the conserved F or W. The D gene is left open where the match is weak. Size values are once, few and many counts, or a class for expanded clones, and some rows have none.

V	J	size	D	DNA	CDR3
TRBV9	TRBJ1-4	NA	TRBD1	TGTGCCAGCAGCACCGGACAGGGGGAACCTAATGAAAAACTGTTTTTT	CASSTGQGEPNEKLFF
TRBV7-2	TRBJ2-4	NA	TRBD1	TGTGCCAGCAGCTTCCGGGACAGCCTAGCCAAAAACATTCAGTACTTC	CASSFRDSLAKNIQYF
TRBV25-1	TRBJ2-5	NA	TRBD2	TGTGCCAGCAGTCATCGGGAGGAGGTGCTTGGAGAGACCCAGTACTTC	CASSHREEVLGETQYF
TRBV19	TRBJ2-1	NA	TRBD2	TGTGCCAGTAGTACCGGACTAGCGGGGGGAGGGGAGCAGTTCTTC	CASSTGLAGGGEQFF
TRBV5-1	TRBJ1-4	NA	NA	TGCGCCAGCAGCTTGGCCTCAGGGGCGGGTGAAAAACTGTTTTTT	CASSLASGAGEKLFF
TRBV7-9	TRBJ1-5	NA	NA	TGTGCCAGCAGCTTCCCAGGGAGGGATCAGCCCCAGCATTTT	CASSFPGRDQPQHF
TRBV2	TRBJ2-2	NA	NA	TGTGCCAGCAGAACCGGGACACCAGCCACCGGGGAGCTGTTTTTT	CASRTGTPATGELFF
TRBV27	TRBJ1-2	NA	NA	TGTGCCAGCAGTCCTATAACCGGGATGGAAGCTGGCTACACCTTC	CASSPITGMEAGYTF
TRBV27	TRBJ1-2	NA	TRBD1	TGTGCCAGCAGCCCACCGGGACAGGGGTACTATGGCTACACCTTC	CASSPPGQGYYGYTF
TRBV9	TRBJ2-1	NA	TRBD2	TGTGCCAGCAGCGTAGGCGGGGGAGCCCCCTCCTACAATGAGCAGTTCTTC	CASSVGGGAPSYNEQFF
TRBV6-5	TRBJ2-2	NA	TRBD1	TGTGCCAGCAGGACGACAGGGTTCATCGGGGAGCTGTTTTTT	CASRTTGFIGELFF
TRBV7-8	TRBJ2-1	NA	TRBD1	TGTGCCAGCAGTCAGGGGGGCAGGGACAGGCTCAATGAGCAGTTCTTC	CASSQGGRDRLNEQFF
TRBV7-9	TRBJ1-6	NA	TRBD1	TGTGCCAGCAGCCAGGGACAGGGAGGCTATAATTCACCCCTCCACTTT	CASSQGQGGYNSPLHF
TRBV5-1	TRBJ1-2	NA	NA	TGCGCCAGCAGCCCACAGGGCTATGGCTACACCTTC	CASSPQGYGYTF
TRBV21-1	TRBJ2-3	few	NA	TGTGCCAGCAGCAAAATCAGGGGGAGTCGCACAGATACGCAGTATTTT	CASSKIRGSRTDTQYF
TRBV27	TRBJ2-2	NA	NA	TGTGCCAGCAGTTTCTCAGTGAACACCGGGGAGCTGTTTTTT	CASSFSVNTGELFF
TRBV11-2	TRBJ2-7	NA	NA	TGTGCCAGCAGCGTACAGGTATACGAGCAGTACTTC	CASSVQVYEQYF
TRBV7-2	TRBJ1-5	once	NA	TGTGCCAGCAGCCACCGCCGGGGGGGGGATCAGCCCCAGCATTTT	CASSHRRGGDQPQHF
TRBV19	TRBJ1-4	few	TRBD1	TGTGCCAGTTCGGACAGGGGAACTAATGAAAAACTGTTTTTT	CASSDRGTNEKLFF
TRBV27	TRBJ2-7	once	NA	TGTGCCAGCAGTCCCTACCCCGTCGGGTTGAGCTCCTACGAGCAGTACTTC	CASSPYPVGLSSYEQYF
TRBV2	TRBJ1-5	NA	TRBD1	TGTGCCACCAGCGCGGGACAGGCCAATCAGCCCCAGCATTTT	CATSAGQANQPQHF
TRBV7-3	TRBJ1-6	NA	NA	TGTGCCAGCAGCGTGGGGGCAGGGTTGTATAATTCACCCCTCCACTTT	CASSVGAGLYNSPLHF
TRBV7-3	TRBJ2-2	NA	TRBD2	TGTGCCAGCAGCTTAATCCCGACTAGCGGTTACACCGGGGAGCTGTTTTTT	CASSLIPTSGYTGELFF
TRBV6-5	TRBJ1-2	NA	NA	TGTGCCAGCAGATCACAGGGCTATGGCTACACCTTC	CASRSQGYGYTF
TRBV28	TRBJ1-1	NA	TRBD1	TGTGCCAGCAGTCACCCCGGGACAGGTAACACTGAAGCTTTCTTT	CASSHPGTGNTEAFF
TRBV7-9	TRBJ1-1	NA	TRBD1	TGTGCCAGCAGCTTAGGACAGGGAAAAGCTTTCTTT	CASSLGQGKAFF
TRBV9	TRBJ1-3	few	NA	TGTGCCAGCAGCCCCTACAGCTCTGGAAACACCATATATTTT	CASSPYSSGNTIYF
TRBV5-1	TRBJ2-2	NA	NA	TGCGCCAGCATGGGCCAGGGGTACGGGGAGCTGTTTTTT	CASMGQGYGELFF
TRBV28	TRBJ1-6	NA	NA	TGTGCCAGCATTTTTAGAAGCGGGAATTCACCCCTCCACTTT	CASIFRSGNSPLHF
TRBV3-1/TRBV3-2	TRBJ1-5	NA	TRBD1	TGTGCCAGCAGCCGGGACAGCAAGGGAGACAATCAGCCCCAGCATTTT	CASSRDSKGDNQPQHF
TRBV30	TRBJ2-7	NA	TRBD1	TGTGCCTGGTCGACAGGGGGCTCTTCCTACGAGCAGTACTTC	CAWSTGGSSYEQYF
TRBV2	TRBJ1-1	NA	NA	TGTGCCAGCAGTATGAAGGGAGTGAACACTGAAGCTTTCTTT	CASSMKGVNTEAFF
TRBV28	TRBJ1-1	NA	TRBD1	TGTGCCAGCACCGACAGGGGTGGGTACACTGAAGCTTTCTTT	CASTDRGGYTEAFF
TRBV5-4	TRBJ2-7	NA	NA	TGTGCCAGCAGCTCAGCCCAAACAGGGCTCGAGCAGTACTTC	CASSSAQTGLEQYF
TRBV4-1	TRBJ1-5	NA	NA	TGCGCCAGCAGCCAAATAGGCAGGGGTCATCAGCCCCAGCATTTT	CASSQIGRGHQPQHF
TRBV12-2	TRBJ1-2	NA	NA	TGTGCAAGTCGCAGGAAGGGGGACTATGGCTACACCTTC	CASRRKGDYGYTF
TRBV21-1	TRBJ2-1	NA	NA	TGTGCCAGCACACCGAGGGGGACTAGTGTCGATGAGCAGTTCTTC	CASTPRGTSVDEQFF
TRBV19	TRBJ1-5	NA	TRBD1	TGTGCCAGTATTACAGGGGGCGCCGGTCAGCCCCAGCATTTT	CASITGGAGQPQHF
TRBV7-9	TRBJ1-1	NA	TRBD1	TGTGCCAGCAAAAGGGACAGGGGAATGAACACTGAAGCTTTCTTT	CASKRDRGMNTEAFF
TRBV9	TRBJ2-6	NA	TRBD2	TGTGCCAGCAGCGTAGGAGCTAGCGGGGTTTCTGGGGCCAACGTCCTGACTTTC	CASSVGASGVSGANVLTF
TRBV2	TRBJ1-2	few	TRBD1	TGTGCCAGCAGTGAAGCTCCGGGACAGGGTAGCGGCTACACCTTC	CASSEAPGQGSGYTF
TRBV4-3	TRBJ2-7	NA	TRBD1	TGCGCCAGCAGCCAAGCGGCAATCCAGGGGGCTCGGCAGTACTTC	CASSQAAIQGARQYF
TRBV5-1	TRBJ1-2	NA	TRBD1	TGCGCCAGCAGCTTGGGTTGGGGACAGGGTTCGGATGGCTACACCTTC	CASSLGWGQGSDGYTF
TRBV5-5	TRBJ2-1	NA	NA	TGTGCCAGCGGTCTTCTGCAGGGGGGATATGAGCAGTTCTTC	CASGLLQGGYEQFF
TRBV5-6	TRBJ1-1	NA	TRBD1	TGTGCCAGCATCCAGGCGGAGGGGGCGTCAGCTTTCTTT	CASIQAEGASAFF
TRBV2	TRBJ1-2	NA	NA	TGTGCCAGCAGTGATCGGCAGGAACCTAACTATGGCTACACCTTC	CASSDRQEPNYGYTF